These 10 T cell receptor beta chains were sequenced from one sample in a study of beta chain features in type 1 diabetes. Study findings and constraints: When Type 1 diabetes patients were examined, their TCRB CDR3s proved moderately but significantly shorter in all four CD4+ subsets.

cDNA synthesis used the whole RNA isolate, giving expressed TCRB sequences. Assay: immunoSEQ multiplex PCR; the TCRdb copy retains only in-frame clones and omits some. The data show some 700,000 clones, with roughly 13% seen just once and approximately 0.02% held by the top ten. These receptors lack a known antigen. Material for sequencing was naive CD4+ T cells from blood. Source of these receptors: a man aged 18 to 35 with type 1 diabetes.

This clone was picked up a small number of times. This chain links TRBV30 with TRBJ2-7; 10 bases fit TRBD1. The germline CDR1 and CDR2 sequences are GTSNPN and SVGIG (reference sequence). V was clipped by 5 bases and J by 1 base; unmatched bases: 2. The CDR3 sequence is 13 residues long. CDR3 in amino acids: CAWRDRGSYEQYF. The CDR3 coding sequence is TGTGCCTGGCGGGACAGGGGTTCCTACGAGCAGTACTTC.

The rearrangement links TRBV19 to TRBJ2-1; possibly TRBD1 or TRBD2 for D (5 bases each). CDR1 is LNHDA, CDR2 SQIVND, per germline (reference sequence). V lost 4 bases to trimming and J lost 0 bases, with 7 bases between them. The CDR3 spans 14 residues. The CDR3 loop reads CASSRGSSYNEQFF. The CDR3 region has the DNA TGTGCCAGTAGTAGGGGGAGCTCCTACAATGAGCAGTTCTTC.

This clone occurred a few times. This sequence joins TRBV5-6 and TRBJ2-3, with a possible D match to TRBD2 (6 bases). CDR1 and CDR2 from the germline V gene are SGHDT and YYEEEE. The CDR3 has 15 amino acids. V gave up 4 bases and J gave up 5 bases, with 17 bases separating them. CDR3 protein: CASSPRRGVKDTQYF. The CDR3, as DNA: TGTGCCAGCAGCCCGCGGAGGGGAGTAAAAGATACGCAGTATTTT.

V is TRBV6-1 and J is TRBJ2-3; D is possibly TRBD2 (6 bases). The CDR3 has 15 amino acids. Germline CDR1 reads MNHNS; CDR2 reads SASEGT. V lost 4 bases, J lost 2 bases, and 13 bases lay in between. The CDR3 region has the DNA TGTGCCAGCAGTGGGACTACTGTGCCCACAGATACGCAGTATTTT. This gives the protein CASSGTTVPTDTQYF.

This clone was counted only a few times. This same CDR3 is encoded by further DNA sequences in the sample. This chain uses TRBV5-6 with TRBJ2-5; D remains unclear. From germline, CDR1 is SGHDT and CDR2 YYEEEE. This CDR3 has 13 residues. V lost 0 bases to trimming and J lost 1 base, with 4 bases between them. CDR3: CASSLGSQETQYF. CDR3 bases: TGTGCCAGCAGCTTGGGGAGCCAAGAGACCCAGTACTTC.

This clone has a handful of counts. This chain links TRBV7-6 with TRBJ1-1; TRBD1 might be the D (6 bases). This CDR3 has 13 residues. The germline gives CDR1 SGHVS, CDR2 FNYEAQ. Trimming removed 4 bases from V and 2 bases from J, with 8 bases in between. CDR3 DNA sequence: TGTGCCAGCAGCTCGGACAGCAACACTGAAGCTTTCTTT. It specifies CASSSDSNTEAFF.

This clone has a handful of counts. The chain employs TRBV7-9 and TRBJ2-2; D gene unclear. This CDR3 has 16 amino acids. V dropped 7 bases and J dropped 7 bases, with 22 bases sitting between them. The germline V gene has CDR1 SEHNR and CDR2 FQNEAQ (reference sequence). The CDR3 nucleotides read TGTGCCAGCAACAAGGGCCTTCAGAAGGTTAGCGGGGAGCTGTTTTTT. This translates into CASNKGLQKVSGELFF.

This clone was recorded a few times. The chain has TRBV19 and TRBJ2-3; D possibly corresponds to TRBD2 (7 bases). The CDR3 length is 13 residues. Germline-derived CDR1 and CDR2 are LNHDA and SQIVND (reference sequence). The V end was cut by 3 bases, the J end by 6 bases, with 10 bases between. CDR3 region: CASSMGGQDTQYF. The CDR3, as DNA: TGTGCCAGTAGTATGGGGGGGCAGGATACGCAGTATTTT.

The table lists this clone with a few counts. V is TRBV7-8 and J is TRBJ2-3; a possible D gene is TRBD2 (6 bases). V lost 5 bases and J 6 bases, leaving 21 bases between the germline ends. There are 16 residues in the CDR3. Germline CDR1 and CDR2: SGHVS and FQNEAQ. CDR3 protein: CASSRRLDPYLDTQYF. In nucleotides, the CDR3 is TGTGCCAGCAGCCGCAGACTAGACCCGTATTTGGATACGCAGTATTTT.

The genes are TRBV7-2 and TRBJ1-5, with D unclear. Trimming removed 2 bases at V and 2 bases at J, with 10 bases between. CDR1 SGHTA and CDR2 FQGNSA come from the germline V gene. The CDR3 has 15 residues. In DNA, the CDR3 is TGTGCCAGCAGCTTATCCGAGGGTGGCAATCAGCCCCAGCATTTT. It specifies CASSLSEGGNQPQHF.